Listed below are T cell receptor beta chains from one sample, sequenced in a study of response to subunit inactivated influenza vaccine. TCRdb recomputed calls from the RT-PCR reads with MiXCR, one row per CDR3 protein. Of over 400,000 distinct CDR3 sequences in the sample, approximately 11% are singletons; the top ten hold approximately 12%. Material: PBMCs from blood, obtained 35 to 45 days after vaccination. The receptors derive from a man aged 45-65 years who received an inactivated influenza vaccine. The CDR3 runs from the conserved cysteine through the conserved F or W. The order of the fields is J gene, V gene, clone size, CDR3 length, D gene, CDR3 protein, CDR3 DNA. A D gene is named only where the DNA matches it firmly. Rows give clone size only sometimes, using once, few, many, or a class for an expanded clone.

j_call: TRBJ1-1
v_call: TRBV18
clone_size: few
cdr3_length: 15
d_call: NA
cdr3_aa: CASSPPARSDTEAFF
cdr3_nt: TGTGCCAGCTCACCACCGGCACGGAGTGACACTGAAGCTTTCTTT

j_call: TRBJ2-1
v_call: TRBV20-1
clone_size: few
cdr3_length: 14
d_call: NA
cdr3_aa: CSASYRAAYNEQFF
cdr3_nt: TGCAGTGCTAGTTACAGGGCCGCCTACAATGAGCAGTTCTTC

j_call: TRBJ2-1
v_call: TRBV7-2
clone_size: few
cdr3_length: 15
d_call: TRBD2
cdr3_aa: CASSLRRGGLNEQFF
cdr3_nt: TGTGCCAGCAGCTTGAGGCGGGGGGGCCTGAATGAGCAGTTCTTC

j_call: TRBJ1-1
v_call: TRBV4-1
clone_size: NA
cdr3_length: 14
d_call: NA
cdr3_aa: CASSQAVWGTEAFF
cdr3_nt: TGCGCCAGCAGCCAAGCTGTTTGGGGCACTGAAGCTTTCTTT

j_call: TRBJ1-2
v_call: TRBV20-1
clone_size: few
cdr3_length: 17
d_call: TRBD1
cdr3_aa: CSARQGSGQYWNYGYTF
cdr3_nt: TGCAGTGCTCGACAGGGGTCGGGACAATACTGGAACTATGGCTACACCTTC

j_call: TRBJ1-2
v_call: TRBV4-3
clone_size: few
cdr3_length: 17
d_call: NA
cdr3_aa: CASSQVPAEGRFYGYTF
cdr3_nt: TGCGCCAGCAGCCAAGTACCCGCCGAGGGGCGCTTCTATGGCTACACCTTC

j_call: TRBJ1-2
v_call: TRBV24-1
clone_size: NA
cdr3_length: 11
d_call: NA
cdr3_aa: CATSGGDGYTF
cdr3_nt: TGTGCCACCAGTGGGGGGGATGGCTACACTTTC

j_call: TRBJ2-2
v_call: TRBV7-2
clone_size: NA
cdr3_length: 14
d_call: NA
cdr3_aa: CASSLAGERNPLFF
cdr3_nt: TGTGCCAGCAGCTTAGCGGGGGAAAGGAACCCGCTGTTTTTT

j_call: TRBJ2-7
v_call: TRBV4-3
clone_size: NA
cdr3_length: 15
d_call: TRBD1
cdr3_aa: CASSQVPTGSYEQYF
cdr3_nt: TGCGCCAGCAGCCAAGTTCCGACAGGGAGCTACGAGCAGTACTTC

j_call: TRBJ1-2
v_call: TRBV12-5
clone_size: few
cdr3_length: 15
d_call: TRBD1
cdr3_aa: CASGPGQGRSYGYTF
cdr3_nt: TGTGCTAGTGGTCCCGGACAGGGGAGATCCTATGGCTACACCTTC

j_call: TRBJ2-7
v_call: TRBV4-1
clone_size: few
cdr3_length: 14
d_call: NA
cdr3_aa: CASSQEGQSHEQYF
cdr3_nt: TGCGCCAGCAGCCAAGAGGGCCAGAGCCACGAGCAGTACTTC

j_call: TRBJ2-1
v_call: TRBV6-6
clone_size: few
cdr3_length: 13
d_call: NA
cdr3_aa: CASSYSGYDEQFF
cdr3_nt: TGTGCCAGCAGCTATTCAGGGTACGATGAGCAGTTCTTC

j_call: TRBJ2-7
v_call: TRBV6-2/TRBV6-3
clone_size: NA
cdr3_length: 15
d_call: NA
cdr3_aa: CTSSPSRGGGHEQYF
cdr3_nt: TGTACCAGCAGTCCGTCTCGGGGAGGGGGACACGAGCAGTACTTC

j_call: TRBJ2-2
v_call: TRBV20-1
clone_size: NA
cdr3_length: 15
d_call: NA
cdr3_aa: CSARVSQGITGELFF
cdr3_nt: TGCAGTGCTAGAGTTTCGCAGGGCATCACCGGGGAGCTGTTTTTT

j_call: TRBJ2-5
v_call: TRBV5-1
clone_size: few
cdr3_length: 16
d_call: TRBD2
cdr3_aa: CASSSGLAGGLETQYF
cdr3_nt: TGCGCCAGCAGCAGCGGACTAGCGGGAGGCCTAGAGACCCAGTACTTC

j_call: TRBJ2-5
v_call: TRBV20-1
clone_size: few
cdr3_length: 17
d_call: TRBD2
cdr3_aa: CSARDISGGGIVETQYF
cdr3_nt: TGCAGTGCTAGAGATATATCGGGCGGGGGGATAGTCGAGACCCAGTACTTC

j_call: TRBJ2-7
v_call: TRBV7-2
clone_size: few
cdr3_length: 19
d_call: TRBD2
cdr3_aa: CASSLVAASGRGPLYEQYF
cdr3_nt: TGTGCCAGCAGCTTAGTCGCGGCTAGCGGGAGGGGGCCCCTCTACGAGCAGTACTTC